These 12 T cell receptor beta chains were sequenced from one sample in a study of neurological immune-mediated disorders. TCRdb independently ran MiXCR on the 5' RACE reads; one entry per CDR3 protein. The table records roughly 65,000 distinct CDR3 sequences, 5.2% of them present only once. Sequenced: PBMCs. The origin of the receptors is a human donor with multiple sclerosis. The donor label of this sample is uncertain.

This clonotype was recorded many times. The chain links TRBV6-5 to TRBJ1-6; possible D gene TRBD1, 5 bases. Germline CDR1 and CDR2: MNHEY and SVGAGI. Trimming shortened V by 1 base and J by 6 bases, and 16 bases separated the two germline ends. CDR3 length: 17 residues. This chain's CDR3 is CASSYWGPIQINSPLHF. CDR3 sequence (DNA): TGTGCCAGCAGTTACTGGGGCCCCATCCAGATTAATTCACCCCTCCACTTT.

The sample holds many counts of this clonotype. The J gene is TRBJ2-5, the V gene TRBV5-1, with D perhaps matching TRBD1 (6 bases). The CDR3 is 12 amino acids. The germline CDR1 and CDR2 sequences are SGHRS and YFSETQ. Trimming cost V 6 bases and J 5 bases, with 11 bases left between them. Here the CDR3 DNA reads TGCGCCAGCACCAAGCAGGGGGAGACCCAGTACTTC. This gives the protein CASTKQGETQYF.

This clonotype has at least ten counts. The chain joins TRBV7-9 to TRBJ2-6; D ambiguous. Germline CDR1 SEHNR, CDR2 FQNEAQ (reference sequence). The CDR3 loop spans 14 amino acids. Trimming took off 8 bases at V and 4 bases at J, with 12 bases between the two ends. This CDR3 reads CASDLYGGANVLTF. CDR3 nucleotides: TGTGCCAGCGACCTGTATGGAGGGGCCAACGTCCTGACTTTC.

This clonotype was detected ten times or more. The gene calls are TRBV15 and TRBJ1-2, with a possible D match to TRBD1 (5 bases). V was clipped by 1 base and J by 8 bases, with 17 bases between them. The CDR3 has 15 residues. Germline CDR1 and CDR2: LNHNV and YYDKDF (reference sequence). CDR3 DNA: TGTGCCACCAGCAGAGCGACAAATAGGGGCGAGGGCTACACCTTC. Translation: CATSRATNRGEGYTF.

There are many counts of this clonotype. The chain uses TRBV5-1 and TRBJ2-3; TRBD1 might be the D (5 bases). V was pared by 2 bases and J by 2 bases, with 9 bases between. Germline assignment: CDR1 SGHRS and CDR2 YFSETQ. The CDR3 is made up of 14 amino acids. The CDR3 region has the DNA TGCGCCAGCAGCTTATTGGGGCCCACAGATACGCAGTATTTT. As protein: CASSLLGPTDTQYF.

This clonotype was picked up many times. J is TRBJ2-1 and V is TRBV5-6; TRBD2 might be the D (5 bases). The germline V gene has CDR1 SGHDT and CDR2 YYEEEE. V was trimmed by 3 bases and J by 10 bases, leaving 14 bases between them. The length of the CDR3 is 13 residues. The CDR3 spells CASSYVLGGEQFF. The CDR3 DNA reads TGTGCCAGCAGCTACGTTCTCGGAGGAGAGCAGTTCTTC.

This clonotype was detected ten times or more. CDR3: CATYPEGDYGYTF. The CDR3, as DNA: TGTGCCACCTACCCTGAGGGGGACTATGGCTACACCTTC. The gene calls are TRBV7-9 and TRBJ1-2; D possibly corresponds to TRBD1 (6 bases). The CDR3 loop spans 13 amino acids. CDR1 SEHNR and CDR2 FQNEAQ come from the germline V gene (reference sequence). V dropped 10 bases and J dropped 3 bases, with 15 bases sitting between them.

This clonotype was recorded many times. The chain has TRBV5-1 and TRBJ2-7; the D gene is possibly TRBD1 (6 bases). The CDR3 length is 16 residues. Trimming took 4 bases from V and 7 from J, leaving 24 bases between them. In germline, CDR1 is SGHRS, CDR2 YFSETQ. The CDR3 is CASSVSPRDRTSEQYF. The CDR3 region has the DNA TGCGCCAGCAGCGTATCCCCCCGTGACAGGACTTCAGAGCAGTACTTC.

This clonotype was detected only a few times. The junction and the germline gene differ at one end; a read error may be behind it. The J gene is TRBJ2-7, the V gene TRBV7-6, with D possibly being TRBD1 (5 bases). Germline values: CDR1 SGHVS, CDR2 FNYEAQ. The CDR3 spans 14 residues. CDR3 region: CTSSLAGNTYEQYF. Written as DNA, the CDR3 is TGTACCAGCAGCTTAGCAGGGAACACCTACGAGCAGTACTTC. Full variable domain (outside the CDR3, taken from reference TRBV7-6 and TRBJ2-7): GAGVSQSPRYKVTKRGQDVALRCDPISGHVSLYWYRQALGQGPEFLTYFNYEAQQDKSGLPNDRFSAERPEGSISTLTIQRTEQRDSAMYRCTSSLAGNTYEQYFGPGTRLTVT.

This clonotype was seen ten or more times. CDR3 coding DNA: TGCGCCAGCAGCCACCCGGACAGGGGAAATGGCTACACCTTC. Translation gives CASSHPDRGNGYTF. V gene TRBV5-1 combines with J gene TRBJ1-2; 9 nucleotides align to TRBD1. The length of the CDR3 is 14 residues. V shed 4 bases, J shed 6 bases, and the junction held 7 bases outside the gene matches. Germline-derived CDR1 and CDR2 are SGHRS and YFSETQ. The variable domain in full, with the rest retrieved from reference TRBV5-1 and TRBJ1-2, is KAGVTQTPRYLIKTRGQQVTLSCSPISGHRSVSWYQQTPGQGLQFLFEYFSETQRNKGNFPGRFSGRQFSNSRSEMNVSTLELGDSALYLCASSHPDRGNGYTFGSGTRLTVV.

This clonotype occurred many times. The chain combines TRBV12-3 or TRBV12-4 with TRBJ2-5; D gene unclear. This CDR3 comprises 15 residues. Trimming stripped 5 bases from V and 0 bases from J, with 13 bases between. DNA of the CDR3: TGTGCCAGCAGTCTCCCTTCATCGTACCAAGAGACCCAGTACTTC. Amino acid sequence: CASSLPSSYQETQYF.

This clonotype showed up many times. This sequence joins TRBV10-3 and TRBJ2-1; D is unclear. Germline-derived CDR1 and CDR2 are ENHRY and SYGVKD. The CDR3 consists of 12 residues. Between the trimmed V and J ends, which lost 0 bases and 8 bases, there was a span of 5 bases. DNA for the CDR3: TGTGCCATCAGTGAGTCCCGCGATGAGCAGTTCTTC. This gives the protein CAISESRDEQFF.